This TCR beta chain was recovered during a study of memory CD4+ T cells and cytomegalovirus serostatus. Study conclusions and caveats: Each of 67 CMV-associated TCRbeta sequences occurred in one to five individuals.

Original methodology: After removing out-of-frame reads, under 2.5 million distinct TCRbeta sequences remained. Using immunoSEQ multiplex PCR, the repertoire was profiled, and TCRdb retains in-frame clones only, with some absent. The V and J calls and the clone size are those of that table, but D and trimming were determined from the DNA. The sample includes approximately 40,000 clones, around 80% seen only once; the top ten take around 6.6%. With respect to this clone: Its specificity is not known.

Germline values: CDR1 SGHRS, CDR2 YFSETQ. With 4 bases clipped from V and 0 bases from J, the junction kept 9 bases outside the gene matches. This CDR3 comprises 18 residues. Single viable CD3+CD4+CD8-CD45RO+ cells were sorted as the memory CD4+ T cells. Donors' CMV status reflects serum IgG against pp150, pp28, p38, p52. Material for sequencing was memory CD4+ T cells from blood. The chain carries TRBV5-1 and TRBJ2-6, with TRBD1 matching over 8 bases. This receptor was identified in an adult in good health and CMV-seronegative. CDR3 DNA: TGCGCCAGCAGCCCCAGGACAGGGTTAAGCTCTGGGGCCAACGTCCTGACTTTC. Its protein product is CASSPRTGLSSGANVLTF.